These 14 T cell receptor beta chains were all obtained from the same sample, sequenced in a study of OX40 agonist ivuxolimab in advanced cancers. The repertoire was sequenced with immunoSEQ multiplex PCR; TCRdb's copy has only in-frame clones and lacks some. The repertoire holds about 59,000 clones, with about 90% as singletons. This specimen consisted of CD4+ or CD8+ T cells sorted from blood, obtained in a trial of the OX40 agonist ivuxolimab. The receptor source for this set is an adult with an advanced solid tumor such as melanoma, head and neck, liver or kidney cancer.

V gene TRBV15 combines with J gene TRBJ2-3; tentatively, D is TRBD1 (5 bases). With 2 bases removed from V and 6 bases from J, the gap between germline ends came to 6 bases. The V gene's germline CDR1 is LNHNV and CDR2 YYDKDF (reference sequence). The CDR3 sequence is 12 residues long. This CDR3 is CATSRQGDTQYF. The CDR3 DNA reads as TGTGCCACCAGCAGACAGGGTGATACGCAGTATTTT.

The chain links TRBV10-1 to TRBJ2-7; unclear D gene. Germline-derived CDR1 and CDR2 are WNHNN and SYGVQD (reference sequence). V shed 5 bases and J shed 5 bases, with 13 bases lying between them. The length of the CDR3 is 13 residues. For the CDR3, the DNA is TGCGCCAGCAGTTCTATCCTGGGCCACGAGCAGTACTTC. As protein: CASSSILGHEQYF.

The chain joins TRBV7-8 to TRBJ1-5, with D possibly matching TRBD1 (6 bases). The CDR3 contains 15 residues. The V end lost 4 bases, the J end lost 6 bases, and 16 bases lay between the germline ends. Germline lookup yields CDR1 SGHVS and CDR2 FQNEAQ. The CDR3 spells CASSYDTGFRQPQHF. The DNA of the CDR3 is TGTGCCAGCAGCTATGATACAGGGTTCCGTCAGCCCCAGCATTTT.

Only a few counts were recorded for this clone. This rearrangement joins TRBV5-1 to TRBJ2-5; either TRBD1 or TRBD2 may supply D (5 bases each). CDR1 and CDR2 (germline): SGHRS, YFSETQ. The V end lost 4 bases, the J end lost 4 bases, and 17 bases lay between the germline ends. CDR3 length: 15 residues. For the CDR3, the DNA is TGCGCCAGCAGCGGGGGACGTGGGGGTCCAGAGACCCAGTACTTC. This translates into CASSGGRGGPETQYF.

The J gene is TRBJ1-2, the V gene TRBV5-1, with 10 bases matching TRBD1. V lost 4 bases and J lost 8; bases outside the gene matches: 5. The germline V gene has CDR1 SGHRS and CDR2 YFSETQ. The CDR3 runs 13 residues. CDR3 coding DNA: TGCGCCAGCAGCATAGACAGGGGGCAGGGCTACACCTTC. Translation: CASSIDRGQGYTF.

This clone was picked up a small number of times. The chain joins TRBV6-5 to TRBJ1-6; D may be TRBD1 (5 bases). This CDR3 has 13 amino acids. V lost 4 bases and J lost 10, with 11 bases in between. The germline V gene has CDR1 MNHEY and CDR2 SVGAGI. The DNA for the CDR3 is TGTGCCAGCAGTTCCTGGGGCGACTCACCCCTCCACTTT. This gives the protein CASSSWGDSPLHF.

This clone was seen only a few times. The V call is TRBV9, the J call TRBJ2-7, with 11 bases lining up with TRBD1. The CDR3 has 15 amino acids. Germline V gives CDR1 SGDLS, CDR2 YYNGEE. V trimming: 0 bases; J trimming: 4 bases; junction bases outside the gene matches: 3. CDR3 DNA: TGTGCCAGCAGCGTAGAAGGACAGGGGGCGTACGAGCAGTACTTC. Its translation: CASSVEGQGAYEQYF.

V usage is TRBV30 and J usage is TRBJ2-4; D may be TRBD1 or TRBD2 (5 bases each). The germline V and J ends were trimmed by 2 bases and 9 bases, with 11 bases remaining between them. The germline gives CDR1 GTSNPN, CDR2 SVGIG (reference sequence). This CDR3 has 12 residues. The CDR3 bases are TGTGCCTGGAGTCACGGGGACGGCATTCAGTACTTC. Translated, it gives CAWSHGDGIQYF.

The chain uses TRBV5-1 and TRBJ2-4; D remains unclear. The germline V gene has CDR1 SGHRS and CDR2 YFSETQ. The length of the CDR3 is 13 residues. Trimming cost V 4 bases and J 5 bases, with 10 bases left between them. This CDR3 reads CASSDGRQNIQYF. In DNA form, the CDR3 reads TGCGCCAGCAGCGACGGACGGCAAAACATTCAGTACTTC.

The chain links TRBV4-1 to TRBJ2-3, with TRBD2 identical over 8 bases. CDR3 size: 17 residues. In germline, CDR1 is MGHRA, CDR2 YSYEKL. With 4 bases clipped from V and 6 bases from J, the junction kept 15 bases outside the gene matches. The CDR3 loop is CASSLGWSGGRMDTQYF. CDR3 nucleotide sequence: TGCGCCAGCAGCCTCGGATGGAGCGGGGGCCGGATGGATACGCAGTATTTT.

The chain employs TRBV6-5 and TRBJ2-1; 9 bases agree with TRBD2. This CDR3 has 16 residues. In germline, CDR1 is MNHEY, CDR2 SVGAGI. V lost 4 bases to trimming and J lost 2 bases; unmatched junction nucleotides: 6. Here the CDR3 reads CASSLLAGRTYNEQFF. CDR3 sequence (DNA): TGTGCCAGCAGTTTGCTAGCGGGGAGGACCTACAATGAGCAGTTCTTC.

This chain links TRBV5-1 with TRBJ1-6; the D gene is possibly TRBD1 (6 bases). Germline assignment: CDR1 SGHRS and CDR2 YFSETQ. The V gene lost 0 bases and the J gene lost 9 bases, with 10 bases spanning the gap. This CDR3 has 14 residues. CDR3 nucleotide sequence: TGCGCCAGCAGCTTGGAGACAGGTGGTTCACCCCTCCACTTT. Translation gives CASSLETGGSPLHF.

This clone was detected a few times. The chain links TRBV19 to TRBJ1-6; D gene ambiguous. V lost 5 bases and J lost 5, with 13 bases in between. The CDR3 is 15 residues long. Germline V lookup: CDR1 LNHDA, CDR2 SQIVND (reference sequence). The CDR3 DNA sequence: TGTGCCAGTAGTGCCGGGCTAAACCATAATTCACCCCTCCACTTT. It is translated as CASSAGLNHNSPLHF.

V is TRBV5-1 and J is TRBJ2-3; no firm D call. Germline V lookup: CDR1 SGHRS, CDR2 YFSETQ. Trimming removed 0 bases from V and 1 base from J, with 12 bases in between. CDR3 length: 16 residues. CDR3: CASSLGFSIGTDTQYF. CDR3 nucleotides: TGCGCCAGCAGCTTGGGGTTTAGTATTGGCACAGATACGCAGTATTTT.